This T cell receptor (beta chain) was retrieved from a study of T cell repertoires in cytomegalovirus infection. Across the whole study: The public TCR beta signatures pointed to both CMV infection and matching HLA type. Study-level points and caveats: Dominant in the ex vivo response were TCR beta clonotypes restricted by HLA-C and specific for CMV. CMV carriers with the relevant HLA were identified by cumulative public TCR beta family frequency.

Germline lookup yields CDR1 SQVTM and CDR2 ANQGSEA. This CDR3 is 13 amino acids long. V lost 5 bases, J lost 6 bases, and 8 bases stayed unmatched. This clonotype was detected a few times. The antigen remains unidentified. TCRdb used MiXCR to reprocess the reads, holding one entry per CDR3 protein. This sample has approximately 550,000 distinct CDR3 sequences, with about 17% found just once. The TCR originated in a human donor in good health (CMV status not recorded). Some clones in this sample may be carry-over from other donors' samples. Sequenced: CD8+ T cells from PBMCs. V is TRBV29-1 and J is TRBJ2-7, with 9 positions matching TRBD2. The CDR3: CSVSGTSIGEQYF. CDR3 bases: TGCAGCGTTTCCGGGACTAGCATCGGCGAGCAGTACTTC.